This T cell receptor (beta chain) was sequenced during a study of shared clonotypes between healthy human individuals. Looking at the study overall: CD4 naive and memory got three plates each, CD8 naive two, CD8 memory one.

Assay used: immunoSEQ multiplex PCR; TCRdb lists only in-frame clones, some missing. The table has 2 million to 2.5 million clones, 95% seen once; the top ten hold 0.1% to 0.15%. To note about this clone: Antigen: not known.

J was trimmed by 2 bases and V by 4 bases; bases with no gene match: 8. Germline CDR1 LNHDA, CDR2 SQIVND (reference sequence). CDR3 length: 16 amino acids. Study-wide results and caveats: Against clonotypes common to all four donors, non-shared ones had lower generation probabilities. Generally, naive subsets (rather than memory subsets) showed larger estimated richness.

This TCR was recovered from a man aged 18 to 30 in good health. Source material: naive CD4+ T cells sorted from blood. This sample's subset: CD45RA+ positively selected. The gene calls are TRBV19 and TRBJ2-1; 7 nucleotides agree with TRBD1. The CDR3 sequence is CASSSPGGSTYNEQFF. CDR3 DNA: TGTGCCAGTAGTAGCCCAGGGGGATCCACCTACAATGAGCAGTTCTTC.